This passage covers 3 T cell receptor beta chains from one sample sequenced in a study of Ad26.COV2.S vaccination and SARS-CoV-2 variants. Treatment given: about 20 received Ad26.COV2.S at low or high dose, single or two shots; about 5 received placebo; per-sample allocation not given. All samples were drawn on day 63, counting from the first vaccine or placebo injection. Sequenced by immunoSEQ multiplex PCR; TCRdb stores in-frame clones only, minus some. Of roughly 350,000 clones in the sample, approximately 86% were seen once. Sequenced here: peripheral blood, sampled in a trial of Ad26.COV2.S vaccine versus placebo. All receptors come from a person aged 18-65 years who received the Ad26.COV2.S COVID-19 vaccine or a placebo.

The chain carries TRBV7-9 and TRBJ1-4, with D hard to call. V shed 3 bases and J shed 10 bases, with 12 bases lying between them. Germline CDR1 reads SEHNR; CDR2 reads FQNEAQ (reference sequence). The CDR3 spans 13 residues. The CDR3 nucleotides are TGTGCCAGCAGCTTCGCTTCTCCGGTAAAACTGTTTTTT. Amino acids: CASSFASPVKLFF.

The rearrangement links TRBV9 to TRBJ2-3; TRBD1 matches 12 bases. CDR1 and CDR2 (germline): SGDLS, YYNGEE. V trimming: 3 bases; J trimming: 5 bases; junction bases outside the gene matches: 16. This CDR3 has 19 amino acids. The chain's CDR3 is CASSGGTGGKYSVVDTQYF. CDR3 coding DNA: TGTGCCAGCAGCGGAGGGACAGGGGGCAAATATAGTGTGGTAGATACGCAGTATTTT.

The chain has TRBV10-2 and TRBJ1-4, with TRBD1 matching over 9 bases. Per germline, CDR1 WSHSY and CDR2 SAAADI. The CDR3 has 14 residues. V trimming: 8 bases; J trimming: 10 bases; junction bases outside the gene matches: 11. The CDR3 DNA reads TGCGCCAGCCTAACCGGACAGGGGATTGGAAAACTGTTTTTT. This codes for CASLTGQGIGKLFF.